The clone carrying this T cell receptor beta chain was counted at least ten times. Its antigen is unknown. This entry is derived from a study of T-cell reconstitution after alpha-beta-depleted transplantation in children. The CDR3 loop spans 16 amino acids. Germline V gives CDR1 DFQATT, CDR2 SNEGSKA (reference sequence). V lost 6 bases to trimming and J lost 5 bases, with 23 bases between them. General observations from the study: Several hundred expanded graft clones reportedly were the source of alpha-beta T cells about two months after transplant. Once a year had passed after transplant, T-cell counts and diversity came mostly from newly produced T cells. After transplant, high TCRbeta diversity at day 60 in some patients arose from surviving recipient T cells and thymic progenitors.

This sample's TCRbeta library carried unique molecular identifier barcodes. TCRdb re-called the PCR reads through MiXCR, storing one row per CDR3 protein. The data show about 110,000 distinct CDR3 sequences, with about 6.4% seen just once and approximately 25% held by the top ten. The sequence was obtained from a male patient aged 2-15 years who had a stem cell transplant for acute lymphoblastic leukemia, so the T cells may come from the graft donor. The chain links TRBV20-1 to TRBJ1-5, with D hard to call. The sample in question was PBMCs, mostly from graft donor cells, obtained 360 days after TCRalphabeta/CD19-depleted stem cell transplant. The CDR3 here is CSALGSLSPSYQPQHF. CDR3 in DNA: TGCAGTGCCCTAGGGAGCTTGAGTCCGAGTTATCAGCCCCAGCATTTT.